Following are 14 T cell receptor beta chains from one sample sequenced in a study of blood T cell repertoires in COVID-19. The table came from immunoSEQ multiplex PCR; TCRdb's copy has only in-frame clones and leaves some out. The table has approximately 280,000 clones, around nine tenths seen once; the top ten hold about 2.6%. Sequences were obtained from PBMCs or T cells enriched from blood (not recorded which). Source of these receptors: a woman aged 18-35 years who had recovered from COVID-19.

This clone was recorded only once. This chain uses TRBV10-3 with TRBJ1-1; tentative D call: TRBD1 (6 bases). Germline V gene sequence: CDR1 ENHRY, CDR2 SYGVKD. V lost 4 bases and J lost 0, with 9 bases in between. CDR3 size: 14 residues. Written as DNA, the CDR3 is TGTGCCATCAGTGGGGACAACCTGAACACTGAAGCTTTCTTT. As protein: CAISGDNLNTEAFF.

This clone appeared a single time. This rearrangement joins TRBV4-3 to TRBJ1-5, with 10 bases identical to TRBD1. The V and J ends lost 4 bases and 11 bases, in that order; junction bases with no gene match: 8. The CDR3 has 14 residues. The germline gives CDR1 LGHNA, CDR2 YSLEER. This CDR3 is CASSRGTGAFSQHF. The CDR3, as DNA: TGCGCCAGCAGCCGGGGGACAGGGGCGTTTTCCCAGCATTTT.

The chain couples TRBV27 to TRBJ2-7; 9 nucleotides match TRBD2. Germline V gives CDR1 MNHEY, CDR2 SMNVEV (reference sequence). V lost 6 bases, J lost 1 base, and 10 bases stayed unmatched. This CDR3 spans 16 amino acids. The CDR3 region has the DNA TGTGCCAGCAGCTGGGCCGGGGCGGGGGGGTCCTACGAGCAGTACTTC. Translation gives CASSWAGAGGSYEQYF.

This chain connects TRBV6-5 to TRBJ1-4; 8 bases map to TRBD1. The CDR3 sequence is 15 residues long. V lost 2 bases, J lost 10 bases, and 9 bases stayed unmatched. CDR1 is MNHEY, CDR2 SVGAGI, per germline. CDR3 DNA sequence: TGTGCCAGCAGTTACGGACAGGGCTTTGCCCGAAAACTGTTTTTT. It specifies CASSYGQGFARKLFF.

The chain combines TRBV7-2 with TRBJ2-3, with 9 bases identical to TRBD2. The V gene end was trimmed by 1 base and the J gene end by 0 bases; junction bases not matched to a gene: 5. The CDR3 has 17 amino acids. Germline values: CDR1 SGHTA, CDR2 FQGNSA. This CDR3 reads CASSLDERGVSTDTQYF. The CDR3 nucleotides are TGTGCCAGCAGCTTAGACGAGCGGGGGGTCAGCACAGATACGCAGTATTTT. The complete variable domain, with remaining parts taken from reference TRBV7-2 and TRBJ2-3, reads GAGVSQSPSNKVTEKGKDVELRCDPISGHTALYWYRQSLGQGLEFLIYFQGNSAPDKSGLPSDRFSAERTGGSVSTLTIQRTQQEDSAVYLCASSLDERGVSTDTQYFGPGTRLTVL.

The J gene is TRBJ2-1, the V gene TRBV7-2; D remains unclear. CDR3 length: 12 amino acids. The germline V gene encodes CDR1 SGHTA and CDR2 FQGNSA. Deletions cut 5 bases from V and 10 bases from J, with 12 bases between. CDR3 nucleotides: TGTGCCAGCAGCCTTGCACGCGGAGAGCAGTTCTTC. Translation: CASSLARGEQFF.

The chain couples TRBV3-1 (or the pseudogene TRBV3-2) to TRBJ2-3; the D gene is possibly TRBD2 (5 bases). The length of the CDR3 is 15 residues. V was shortened by 6 bases and J by 5 bases, with 18 bases between the two germline ends. Per the germline V gene, CDR1 is LGHDT and CDR2 is YNNKEL (reference sequence). The CDR3 sequence is CASSQERSTEDTQYF. CDR3 sequence (DNA): TGTGCCAGCAGTCAGGAGCGGTCCACTGAAGATACGCAGTATTTT.

The V and J genes are TRBV29-1 and TRBJ1-1; the match to TRBD1 covers 8 bases. This CDR3 region has 15 residues. Germline trimming cut 4 bases from V and 1 base from J; bases unmatched to any gene: 8. CDR1 SQVTM and CDR2 ANQGSEA come from the germline V gene. The CDR3 here is CSVVVTGAWNTEAFF. CDR3 in DNA: TGCAGCGTTGTCGTGACAGGGGCCTGGAACACTGAAGCTTTCTTT.

The chain links TRBV24-1 to TRBJ2-5, with 7 bases aligning to TRBD1. The CDR3 is made up of 14 amino acids. In germline, CDR1 is KGHDR, CDR2 SFDVKD. V was pared by 4 bases and J by 4 bases, with 5 bases of the junction left unmatched. The CDR3 here is CATSDWGQTETQYF. CDR3 DNA sequence: TGTGCCACCAGTGACTGGGGACAGACAGAGACCCAGTACTTC.

V gene TRBV7-2 combines with J gene TRBJ1-2; D may be TRBD1 (5 bases). V dropped 1 base and J dropped 0 bases, with 12 bases sitting between them. The CDR3 is made up of 16 amino acids. The V gene's germline CDR1 is SGHTA and CDR2 FQGNSA. CDR3 residues: CASSLGDSRSNYGYTF. The CDR3 coding sequence is TGTGCCAGCAGCTTAGGAGACAGTAGGTCTAACTATGGCTACACCTTC.

The V gene is TRBV5-4, the J gene TRBJ1-1; 10 bases are a match to TRBD1. CDR1 is SGHNT, CDR2 YYREEE, per germline (reference sequence). This CDR3 has 14 residues. V was pared by 4 bases and J by 3 bases, with 3 bases of the junction left unmatched. CDR3 bases: TGTGCCAGCAGCCGGACAGGGGGGGACACTGAAGCTTTCTTT. Its protein product is CASSRTGGDTEAFF.

This clone was seen once. The rearrangement links TRBV6-5 to TRBJ2-5, with 11 bases fitting TRBD1. CDR1 and CDR2 (germline): MNHEY, SVGAGI. The CDR3 contains 15 residues. Trimming at V came to 5 bases and at J to 3 bases, leaving 5 bases not matched to a gene. For the CDR3, the DNA is TGTGCCAGCAGTATCGGGACAGGGGGTAAAGAGACCCAGTACTTC. The encoded protein is CASSIGTGGKETQYF.

J is TRBJ1-1 and V is TRBV7-2; no reliable D call. Trimming took off 5 bases at V and 0 bases at J, with 13 bases between the two ends. Germline lookup yields CDR1 SGHTA and CDR2 FQGNSA. This CDR3 contains 15 residues. For the CDR3, the DNA is TGTGCCAGCAGCCCGAGGGTCTCCTTGAACACTGAAGCTTTCTTT. Translated: CASSPRVSLNTEAFF.

The chain carries TRBV18 and TRBJ1-4; 11 bases are a match to TRBD1. Trimming took 3 bases from V and 6 from J; bases not matched to a gene: 3. In germline, CDR1 is KGHSH, CDR2 LQKENI. This CDR3 is built from 15 residues. CDR3 residues: CASSPGQGGDEKLFF. The CDR3 DNA is TGTGCCAGCTCACCGGGACAGGGGGGCGATGAAAAACTGTTTTTT.